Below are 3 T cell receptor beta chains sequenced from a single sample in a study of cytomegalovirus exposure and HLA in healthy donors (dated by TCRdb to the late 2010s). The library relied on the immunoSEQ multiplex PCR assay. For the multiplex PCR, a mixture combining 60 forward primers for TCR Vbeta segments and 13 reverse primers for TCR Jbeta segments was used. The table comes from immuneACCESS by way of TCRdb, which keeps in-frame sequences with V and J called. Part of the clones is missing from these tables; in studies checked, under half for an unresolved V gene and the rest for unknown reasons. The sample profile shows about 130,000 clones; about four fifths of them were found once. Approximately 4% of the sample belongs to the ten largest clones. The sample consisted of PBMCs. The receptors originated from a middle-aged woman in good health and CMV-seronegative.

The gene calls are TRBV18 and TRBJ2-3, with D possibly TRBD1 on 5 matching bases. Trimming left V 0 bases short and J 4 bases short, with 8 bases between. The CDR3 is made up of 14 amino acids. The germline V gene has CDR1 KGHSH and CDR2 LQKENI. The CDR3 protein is CASSPPARADTQYF. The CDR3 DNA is TGTGCCAGCTCACCACCGGCCAGGGCAGATACGCAGTATTTT. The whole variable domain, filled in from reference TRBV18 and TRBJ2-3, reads NAGVMQNPRHLVRRRGQEARLRCSPMKGHSHVYWYRQLPEEGLKFMVYLQKENIIDESGMPKERFSAEFPKEGPSILRIQQVVRGDSAAYFCASSPPARADTQYFGPGTRLTVL.

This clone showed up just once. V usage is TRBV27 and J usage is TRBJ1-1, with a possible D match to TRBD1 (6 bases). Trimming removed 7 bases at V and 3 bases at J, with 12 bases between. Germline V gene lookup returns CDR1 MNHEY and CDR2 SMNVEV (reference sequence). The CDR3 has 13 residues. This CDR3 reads CASNPGADTEAFF. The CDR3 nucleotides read TGTGCCAGCAACCCAGGGGCCGACACTGAAGCTTTCTTT.

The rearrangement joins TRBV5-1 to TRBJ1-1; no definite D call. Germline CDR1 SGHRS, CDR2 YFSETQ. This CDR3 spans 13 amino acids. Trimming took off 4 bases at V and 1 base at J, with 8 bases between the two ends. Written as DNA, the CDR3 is TGCGCCAGCAGCCGGAGGGAGAACACTGAAGCTTTCTTT. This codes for CASSRRENTEAFF.